This TCR beta chain was observed in a study of T cell responses to AZD1222 COVID-19 vaccine. Pooled together were second doses at about 4 or about 12 weeks. Findings of the study overall: Distributed over spike, vaccine-associated CD4 TCRs predominated at 160-218 and 743-854.

TCRdb's copy holds only in-frame clones and misses some; the assay was immunoSEQ multiplex PCR. Here the sample spans 80,000 to 90,000 clones, just over 90% being singletons. On this clone itself: The antigen remains undetermined.

The sequence derives from an adult who received the AZD1222 COVID-19 vaccine. The sequenced sample was peripheral blood, obtained 28 days after the second AZD1222 dose.

The CDR3 sequence: CASSLTGGFNEQYF. Here the CDR3 DNA reads TGTGCCAGCAGTTTGACAGGGGGTTTTAACGAGCAGTACTTC. The rearrangement joins TRBV27 to TRBJ2-7; 9 positions match TRBD1. There are 14 residues in the CDR3. The V gene end was trimmed by 3 bases and the J gene end by 5 bases; junction bases not matched to a gene: 5. CDR1 and CDR2 (germline): MNHEY, SMNVEV (reference sequence).